The present entry profiles one T cell receptor (beta chain) with its context. Its antigen is still unknown. The source of the sample is a study of shared clonotypes between healthy human individuals. Study overall: Donors had three CD4 naive, three CD4 memory, two CD8 naive and one CD8 memory plate apiece. Study findings and constraints: Represented diversity (both genetic and exposure-history) was limited by the small number of donors. Of the naive CD4 clonotypes, roughly 5% were shared across several donors.

V gave up 0 bases and J gave up 8 bases, with 16 bases separating them. From germline, CDR1 is MNHNS and CDR2 SASEGT. CDR3 size: 15 residues. The data were produced by immunoSEQ multiplex PCR, yet TCRdb's version contains in-frame clones alone and is incomplete. The table shows roughly 2.2 million clones, with approximately 90% occurring only once. The donor population consisted of healthy HIV-negative adults with no recent acute infections or vaccinations. Sequencing was performed on naive CD4+ T cells from PBMCs. The subset: CD45RA+ positively selected. The TCR comes from a man between 18 and 29 years old in good health. Some clones in this sample may be carry-over from other donors' samples. The V and J genes are TRBV6-1 and TRBJ1-2; D not resolved. The CDR3 here is CASSEARIPAVGYTF. In DNA, the CDR3 is TGTGCCAGCAGTGAAGCGAGGATCCCTGCAGTCGGCTACACCTTC.